This T cell receptor (beta chain) was profiled in a study of sequential checkpoint blockade in melanoma. Looking at the study overall: Arm A got nivolumab then ipilimumab; arm B the reverse, 1:1. Maintenance nivolumab came after either treatment sequence.

Treatment of the sample: randomized to nivolumab then ipilimumab (arm A) or the reverse (arm B). Patients had received no earlier DNA-damaging chemotherapy. Sorted cells were live CD3+CD8+, lacking CD19 and CD56, from PBMCs. The V and J ends lost 5 bases and 3 bases respectively, with 14 bases between them. The CDR3 contains 15 residues. Germline assignment: CDR1 LNHDA and CDR2 SQIVND (reference sequence). Measured with immunoSEQ multiplex PCR; TCRdb has only the in-frame clones, and not every one. The data show approximately 9,000 clones, less than 80% seen once. This chain uses TRBV19 with TRBJ2-1; perhaps TRBD2 as D (6 bases). This specimen was CD8+ T cells sorted from blood (inferred from file names), taken from a patient given nivolumab and ipilimumab in sequence. This TCR was sampled from a human donor with melanoma. CDR3 bases: TGTGCCAGTAGTGTCCGGGACTGGAGCTACAATGAGCAGTTCTTC. This translates into CASSVRDWSYNEQFF.